This TCR beta chain was captured by sequencing in a study of T cells expressing NK-cell markers. Reprocessing the 5' RACE reads, TCRdb reports a single entry for every CDR3 protein and omits DNA. This sample's table reports 550,000 to 600,000 distinct CDR3 sequences. This CDR3 region has 17 residues. CDR1 and CDR2 (germline): SGHRS, YFSETQ. Sequences were obtained from blood T cells: a sorted CD56 or NKG2C T cell subset, CD4+ or CD8+ T cells, or bulk PBMC T cells (not recorded which). V and J are TRBV5-1 and TRBJ2-6; the D gene TCRdb calls, TRBD1, cannot be checked with no DNA. This clonotype was obtained from a man between 18 and 35 years old in good health. This CDR3 is CASSKSLGDSGANVLTF.